Each of the 27 T cell receptor beta chains below was sequenced from the same sample in a study of cytomegalovirus exposure and HLA in healthy donors. PCR amplification relied on 60 Vbeta primers (plus 13 Jbeta primers). The assay was immunoSEQ multiplex PCR, and TCRdb's table has in-frame clones only and misses some. The sample has 74,000 or so clones, 60% to 80% seen once. The source material was PBMCs. These receptors were collected from a woman aged 40-49 years in good health and CMV-seropositive.

This chain joins TRBV29-1 and TRBJ2-3; 12 positions agree with TRBD2. CDR1 is SQVTM, CDR2 ANQGSEA, per germline. With V trimmed by 5 bases and J by 11 bases, 11 bases remained unmatched. The CDR3 length is 14 residues. CDR3 region: CSVLTWTSGKVQYF. DNA for the CDR3: TGCAGCGTTCTCACTTGGACTAGCGGGAAAGTGCAGTATTTT.

This clone was found many times. Other nucleotide sequences in the sample specify the same CDR3. This chain uses TRBV6-1 with TRBJ2-7; 10 nucleotides align to TRBD2. Germline V gene data show CDR1 as MNHNS and CDR2 as SASEGT. There are 17 residues in the CDR3. V gave up 2 bases and J gave up 6 bases; unmatched junction bases: 13. DNA for the CDR3: TGTGCCAGCAGTGAAATAGCGGGAGGAGGACGGTTGGTCGAGCAGTACTTC. Encoded protein: CASSEIAGGGRLVEQYF.

The chain recombines TRBV15 with TRBJ2-7; the D is unclear. The V end lost 1 base, the J end lost 6 bases, and 10 bases lay between the germline ends. From germline, CDR1 is LNHNV and CDR2 YYDKDF (reference sequence). This CDR3 is 13 amino acids long. CDR3 amino acids: CATSRGEALEQYF. The DNA for the CDR3 is TGTGCCACCAGCAGAGGAGAAGCTCTCGAGCAGTACTTC.

The count of this clone is one. The V and J genes are TRBV2 and TRBJ2-5; D possibly corresponds to TRBD2 (6 bases). Germline V CDR1 and CDR2: SNHLY, FYNNEI. Deletions cut 11 bases from V and 0 bases from J, with 19 bases between. The CDR3 is 15 amino acids. CDR3 loop: CASTRRGMYQETQYF. The CDR3 DNA sequence: TGTGCCTCCACTCGGAGGGGAATGTACCAAGAGACCCAGTACTTC.

The chain employs TRBV27 and TRBJ1-2, with a possible D match to TRBD1 (6 bases). The V gene lost 6 bases and the J gene lost 4 bases, with 12 bases spanning the gap. CDR3 length equals 13 residues. The germline gives CDR1 MNHEY, CDR2 SMNVEV (reference sequence). The CDR3 DNA sequence: TGTGCCAGCAGAACCACAGGGTCCTATGGCTACACCTTC. As protein: CASRTTGSYGYTF.

V and J are TRBV2 and TRBJ1-1; weak D call: TRBD1 (5 bases). The germline V gene has CDR1 SNHLY and CDR2 FYNNEI. Trimming removed 6 bases at V and 0 bases at J, with 8 bases between. The CDR3 length is 13 residues. The CDR3 region has the DNA TGTGCCAGCAGGAAACAGGTGAACACTGAAGCTTTCTTT. This sequence encodes CASRKQVNTEAFF.

This clone was observed a few times. The CDR3 coding sequence is TGTGCCAGCAGTTGGGACAGGTACACCGGGGAGCTGTTTTTT. Translation gives CASSWDRYTGELFF. J is TRBJ2-2 and V is TRBV11-2; 8 bases are a match to TRBD1. The germline V gene has CDR1 SGHAT and CDR2 FQNNGV. The CDR3 is 14 residues long. The trim removed 6 bases at V and 3 bases at J, leaving 3 bases unmatched.

V is TRBV5-1 and J is TRBJ1-1; no reliable D call. This CDR3 is 14 amino acids long. V shed 0 bases and J shed 1 base, with 7 bases lying between them. Per germline, CDR1 SGHRS and CDR2 YFSETQ. CDR3 amino acids: CASSLVAGNTEAFF. The CDR3 DNA follows: TGCGCCAGCAGCTTGGTGGCGGGGAACACTGAAGCTTTCTTT.

The V call is TRBV4-1, the J call TRBJ2-1, with 13 bases matching TRBD2. CDR3 length: 16 residues. Germline V lookup: CDR1 MGHRA, CDR2 YSYEKL. V lost 1 base, J lost 5 bases, and 2 bases stayed unmatched. CDR3 amino acids: CASSQGLAGGNNEQFF. CDR3 coding DNA: TGCGCCAGCAGCCAAGGACTAGCGGGAGGAAACAATGAGCAGTTCTTC.

CDR3 protein: CASSESSNYGYTF. The CDR3 DNA reads TGTGCCAGCAGTGAGTCCTCTAACTATGGCTACACCTTC. The genes are TRBV6-1 and TRBJ1-2; D is ambiguous. This CDR3 spans 13 amino acids. Between the trimmed V and J ends, which lost 3 bases and 0 bases, there was a span of 5 bases. Germline CDR1 MNHNS, CDR2 SASEGT.

The chain links TRBV5-1 to TRBJ2-1, with D possibly matching TRBD2 (5 bases). CDR1 SGHRS and CDR2 YFSETQ come from the germline V gene. CDR3 length: 18 residues. V lost 0 bases and J lost 0, with 16 bases in between. CDR3 protein: CASSLGSSGSNSYNEQFF. In nucleotides, the CDR3 is TGCGCCAGCAGCTTGGGGAGTTCGGGGTCCAACTCCTACAATGAGCAGTTCTTC.

The chain couples TRBV2 to TRBJ2-7; D possibly corresponds to TRBD1 (6 bases). Germline CDR1 SNHLY, CDR2 FYNNEI. The CDR3 is made up of 15 amino acids. Trimming removed 8 bases from V and 4 bases from J, with 21 bases in between. CDR3 amino acids: CASFPRRTDYYEQYF. In DNA, the CDR3 is TGTGCCAGCTTCCCTCGTCGGACAGATTATTACGAGCAGTACTTC.

The V call is TRBV6-1, the J call TRBJ1-5; D is unclear. CDR1 MNHNS and CDR2 SASEGT come from the germline V gene. V was trimmed by 4 bases and J by 3 bases, leaving 10 bases between them. The CDR3 covers 14 residues. The CDR3 DNA reads as TGTGCCAGCAGTGGGGAGGCAGTCAATCAGCCCCAGCATTTT. Its translation: CASSGEAVNQPQHF.

The chain employs TRBV28 and TRBJ1-5; TRBD1 matches 7 bases. V shed 5 bases and J 3 bases; nucleotides not matched to a gene: 10. Germline lookup yields CDR1 MDHEN and CDR2 SYDVKM. The CDR3 is made up of 16 amino acids. The CDR3 nucleotides read TGTGCCAGCAGTCCAACCCTCAGGGGGAACAATCAGCCCCAGCATTTT. Its translation: CASSPTLRGNNQPQHF.

V gene TRBV5-4 combines with J gene TRBJ2-1; D remains unclear. Germline CDR1 is SGHNT and CDR2 is YYREEE (reference sequence). Trimming shortened V by 0 bases and J by 9 bases, and 7 bases separated the two germline ends. CDR3 length equals 12 residues. Written as DNA, the CDR3 is TGTGCCAGCAGCTTGGGTTCTTCTGAGCAGTTCTTC. Its protein product is CASSLGSSEQFF.

This clone appeared a few times. This sequence joins TRBV29-1 and TRBJ2-7, with a weak D call TRBD1 (6 bases). Trimming took 1 base from V and 7 from J, leaving 17 bases between them. This CDR3 is 14 amino acids long. From germline, CDR1 is SQVTM and CDR2 ANQGSEA. The CDR3 loop reads CSVEAGTPPKEQYF. The CDR3 DNA reads TGCAGCGTTGAAGCCGGGACACCGCCAAAAGAGCAGTACTTC.

This chain uses TRBV30 with TRBJ2-2, with D possibly TRBD1 on 5 matching bases. The ends were cut back, 0 bases at V and 3 bases at J, with 11 bases in the middle. Germline CDR1 and CDR2: GTSNPN and SVGIG (reference sequence). The CDR3 has 15 residues. Here the CDR3 DNA reads TGTGCCTGGAGTGTACCCAGGGCGTACACCGGGGAGCTGTTTTTT. Translating gives CAWSVPRAYTGELFF.

The gene calls are TRBV6-5 and TRBJ2-3; 7 nucleotides match TRBD2. CDR3 length equals 13 residues. CDR1 is MNHEY and CDR2 is SVGAGI in the germline V gene. V was pared by 6 bases and J by 4 bases, with 4 bases of the junction left unmatched. CDR3 in amino acids: CASSDAGADTQYF. CDR3 sequence (DNA): TGTGCCAGCAGCGACGCGGGGGCAGATACGCAGTATTTT.

The chain links TRBV7-8 to TRBJ2-2; TRBD2 matches 9 bases. This CDR3 has 16 residues. The V segment lost 7 bases and the J segment 4 bases; nucleotides outside the gene matches: 10. Per the germline V gene, CDR1 is SGHVS and CDR2 is FQNEAQ. The CDR3 DNA is TGTGCCAGCACCCGAGGGGCTAGCGGGGCCACCGGGGAGCTGTTTTTT. It codes for CASTRGASGATGELFF.

This chain joins TRBV18 and TRBJ2-7; D perhaps matches TRBD1 (5 bases). The germline V gene encodes CDR1 KGHSH and CDR2 LQKENI. V was cut by 0 bases and J by 3 bases, with 15 bases left in between. The CDR3 runs 16 residues. The CDR3, as DNA: TGTGCCAGCTCACCACCGTCCGGACAAGGGGTCTACGAGCAGTACTTC. This encodes CASSPPSGQGVYEQYF.

The CDR3 sequence: CASSRGQTDGYTF. CDR3 sequence (DNA): TGTGCCAGCTCACGGGGACAGACAGATGGCTACACCTTC. V is TRBV18 and J is TRBJ1-2; TRBD1 agrees at 7 bases. Trimming took 4 bases from V and 6 from J; bases not matched to a gene: 5. This CDR3 has 13 residues. Per germline, CDR1 KGHSH and CDR2 LQKENI.

In its sample, this clone was seen a few times. The V call is TRBV19, the J call TRBJ2-2, with unresolved D. The CDR3 runs to 14 residues. Per the germline V gene, CDR1 is LNHDA and CDR2 is SQIVND (reference sequence). V was cut by 7 bases and J by 0 bases, with 9 bases left in between. The CDR3: CASTRRANTGELFF. The CDR3 DNA is TGTGCCAGTACGCGGCGCGCGAACACCGGGGAGCTGTTTTTT.

CDR3 amino acids: CATSTREADTQYF. DNA for the CDR3: TGTGCCACCAGCACGCGGGAAGCAGATACGCAGTATTTT. The V call is TRBV15, the J call TRBJ2-3; possibly TRBD2 for D (6 bases). Germline CDR1 and CDR2: LNHNV and YYDKDF (reference sequence). This CDR3 has 13 residues. Trimming left V 4 bases short and J 4 bases short, with 9 bases between. The full variable domain, its missing parts supplied by reference TRBV15 and TRBJ2-3, is DAMVIQNPRYQVTQFGKPVTLSCSQTLNHNVMYWYQQKSSQAPKLLFHYYDKDFNNEADTPDNFQSRRPNTSFCFLDIRSPGLGDTAMYLCATSTREADTQYFGPGTRLTVL.

CDR3 sequence reads: CASSLGQGITEAFF. The CDR3 bases are TGTGCCAGCAGTTTAGGACAGGGAATCACTGAAGCTTTCTTT. V is TRBV28 and J is TRBJ1-1; 8 positions agree with TRBD1. Germline V lookup: CDR1 MDHEN, CDR2 SYDVKM. This CDR3 is 14 amino acids long. J gave up 4 bases and V 2 bases, and 3 bases lay outside the gene matches.

V gene TRBV5-8 combines with J gene TRBJ1-1; 7 bases line up with TRBD1. After removal of 4 bases from V and 3 bases from J, the junction contained 12 bases not matched to a gene. Germline-derived CDR1 and CDR2 are SGHTS and YDEGEE. The CDR3 contains 16 residues. As DNA, the CDR3 is TGTGCCAGCAGCAAGGGGACAGCCCGGAGGGACACTGAAGCTTTCTTT. Translation: CASSKGTARRDTEAFF. Combining the CDR3 with reference TRBV5-8 and TRBJ1-1 gives the whole variable domain EAGVTQSPTHLIKTRGQQATLRCSPISGHTSVYWYQQALGLGLQFLLWYDEGEERNRGNFPPRFSGRQFPNYSSELNVNALELEDSALYLCASSKGTARRDTEAFFGQGTRLTVV.

The chain links TRBV6-5 to TRBJ2-7; D perhaps matches TRBD1 (5 bases). CDR1 and CDR2 (germline): MNHEY, SVGAGI. The CDR3 covers 16 residues. V shed 0 bases and J shed 12 bases, with 24 bases lying between them. CDR3 sequence reads: CASSYSGPMGPVRRYF. The DNA of the CDR3 is TGTGCCAGCAGTTACTCGGGGCCAATGGGTCCCGTTCGACGGTACTTC.

This clone came up a few times. The rearrangement uses TRBV27 and TRBJ2-7, with 10 nucleotides matching TRBD2. Germline lookup yields CDR1 MNHEY and CDR2 SMNVEV (reference sequence). The CDR3 contains 15 residues. V shed 5 bases and J 4 bases; nucleotides not matched to a gene: 8. The CDR3 coding sequence is TGTGCCAGCAGTCGGGCCACTAGCGGGAAGTACGAGCAGTACTTC. Protein sequence: CASSRATSGKYEQYF.